This TCR beta chain was found in a study of T cell changes during pregnancy in multiple sclerosis (dated by TCRdb to between 2018 and 2021). Describing the broader study: The study looked at changes in the T cell repertoire across pregnancy in women with multiple sclerosis.

As to this clone: The antigen it binds to is not known. No base-level quality is on record; no much larger clone is a single base apart.

Including cysteine and phenylalanine, the CDR3 has 15 amino acids. CDR3 DNA is the only sequence kept; it has 45 bases, read in frame from the first base. V loses 6 bases at its end and J loses 0 bases; junction bases beyond the gene matches: 6. Based on the germline V gene, the CDR1 and CDR2 sequences are MNHNS and SASEGT. To prepare the library, the immunoSEQ multiplex PCR assay was applied. What TCRdb holds here is the immuneACCESS table cut down to in-frame rearrangements. Part of the clones is not present; checked against another copy, under half of the missing clones reflect an unresolved V gene, and the others are unexplained. This sample lists around 130,000 clones; approximately 95% were detected once. The ten largest make up around 6% of the sample.

The clonotype was recovered from a female donor with multiple sclerosis, enrolled in a pregnancy study. This chain joins TRBV6-1 to TRBJ2-3; TRBD1 matches 7 bases in the middle. The sequences come from peripheral blood, collected before pregnancy. The encoded CDR3 is CASRRQGESTDTQYF. In nucleotides, the sequence is TGTGCCAGCAGAAGGCAGGGGGAAAGCACAGATACGCAGTATTTT.